These T cell receptor beta chains were read from a single sample in a study of T cells in Graves' hyperthyroidism and ophthalmopathy. TCRdb ran MiXCR on the multiplex PCR reads and lists one entry per CDR3 protein. The sample includes over 500,000 distinct CDR3 sequences, about 16% of them seen just once. The material sequenced was blood. Source of these receptors: a woman aged 30 to 39 with Graves' ophthalmopathy. CDR3s include the opening cysteine and the closing phenylalanine or tryptophan. The D gene is left open where the match is weak. Expanded clones get a size class; other rows say once, few or many, or leave the size out.

j_call clone_size v_call d_call cdr3_aa cdr3_nt
TRBJ1-4 . TRBV28 TRBD1 CANSPQGAQNNEKLFF TGTGCCAACAGTCCCCAGGGGGCGCAGAATAATGAAAAACTGTTTTTT
TRBJ1-4 . TRBV7-8 . CASSAYRVKLWANEKLFF TGTGCCAGCAGCGCCTACCGGGTCAAATTGTGGGCTAATGAAAAACTGTTTTTT
TRBJ2-1 . TRBV18 . CASSPPGAHNEQFF TGTGCCAGCTCACCGCCGGGAGCCCACAATGAGCAGTTCTTC
TRBJ2-5 many TRBV3-1 TRBD2 CASTEGLAFVETQYF TGTGCCAGCACCGAGGGACTAGCCTTTGTGGAGACCCAGTACTTC
TRBJ2-1 many TRBV2 TRBD1 CASRIPRDSYNEQFF TGTGCCAGCAGAATACCCCGGGACAGTTACAATGAGCAGTTCTTC
TRBJ2-1 few TRBV7-9 . CASRPRGAGGLKEQFF TGTGCCAGCAGACCGCGGGGGGCAGGGGGTCTGAAGGAGCAGTTCTTC
TRBJ1-6 . TRBV27 . CASSFEEGLNSPLHF TGTGCCAGCAGTTTCGAGGAGGGACTTAATTCACCCCTCCACTTT
TRBJ2-7 many TRBV5-1 . CASSLVQTVDGKQYF TGCGCCAGCAGCTTGGTACAGACAGTGGACGGGAAGCAGTACTTC
TRBJ2-2 . TRBV27 TRBD2 CASQRKRERSGELFF TGTGCCAGCCAACGAAAGCGGGAGAGGTCCGGGGAGCTGTTTTTT
TRBJ2-1 many TRBV20-1 . CSAGRGPQGNEQFF TGCAGTGCTGGGCGGGGCCCCCAGGGCAATGAGCAGTTCTTC
TRBJ2-7 many TRBV20-1 . CSATPRGRAYEQYF TGCAGTGCCACTCCCAGGGGCCGGGCCTACGAGCAGTACTTC
TRBJ1-1 many TRBV9 . CASSVVESAGEAFF TGTGCCAGCAGCGTAGTCGAATCGGCCGGTGAAGCTTTCTTT
TRBJ1-5 few TRBV6-1 TRBD1 CASSPTVDRAVQPQHF TGTGCCAGCAGTCCGACCGTCGACAGGGCGGTCCAGCCCCAGCATTTT
TRBJ2-5 . TRBV6-2/TRBV6-3 . CASRKMVRQETQYF TGTGCCAGCAGAAAAATGGTCAGACAAGAGACCCAGTACTTC
TRBJ1-2 . TRBV6-2/TRBV6-3 . CASSRTRETYGYTF TGTGCCAGCAGTAGAACCAGGGAAACCTATGGCTACACCTTC
TRBJ2-1 few TRBV12-3/TRBV12-4 . CASSVWSRHEQFF TGTGCCAGCTCCGTCTGGTCGCGTCATGAGCAGTTCTTC
TRBJ2-1 many TRBV28 . CASMDRPWNNNEQFF TGTGCCAGCATGGACCGGCCCTGGAATAACAATGAGCAGTTCTTC
TRBJ2-3 few TRBV29-1 TRBD1 CSARQGLTDTQYF TGCAGCGCTCGACAGGGTCTAACAGATACGCAGTATTTT
TRBJ2-7 few TRBV28 TRBD1 CASRTGVRYEQYF TGTGCCAGCAGAACAGGGGTCAGGTACGAGCAGTACTTC
TRBJ2-3 . TRBV5-1 . CASSSQGFNTDTQYF TGCGCCAGCAGCTCCCAGGGATTCAACACAGATACGCAGTATTTT